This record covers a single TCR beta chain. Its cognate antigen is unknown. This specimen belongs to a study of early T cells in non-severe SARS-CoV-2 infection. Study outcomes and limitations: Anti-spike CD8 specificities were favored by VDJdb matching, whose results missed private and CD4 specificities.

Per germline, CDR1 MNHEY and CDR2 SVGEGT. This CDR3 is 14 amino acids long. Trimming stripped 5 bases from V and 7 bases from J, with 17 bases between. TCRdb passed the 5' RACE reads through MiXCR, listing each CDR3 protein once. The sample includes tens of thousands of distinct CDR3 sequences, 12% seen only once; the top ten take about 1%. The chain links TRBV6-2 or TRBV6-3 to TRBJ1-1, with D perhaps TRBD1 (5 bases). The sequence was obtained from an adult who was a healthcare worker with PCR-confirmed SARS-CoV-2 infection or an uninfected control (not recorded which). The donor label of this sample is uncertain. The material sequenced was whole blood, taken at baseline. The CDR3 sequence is CASSPLGQAYEAFF. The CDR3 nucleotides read TGTGCCAGCAGTCCCCTCGGACAAGCATATGAAGCTTTCTTT.